These 30 T cell receptor beta chains originate from one sample sequenced in a study of cytomegalovirus exposure and HLA in healthy donors. Here immunoSEQ multiplex PCR was the method, and the copy in TCRdb shows in-frame clones only, minus some. The sample includes around 190,000 clones, roughly three quarters of them seen just once. Source material: PBMCs. These receptors were collected from a woman in her twenties or thirties in good health and CMV-seronegative.

The chain carries TRBV5-1 and TRBJ2-7, with a weak D call TRBD1 (5 bases). The V end was cut by 4 bases, the J end by 1 base, with 9 bases between. This CDR3 has 13 residues. CDR1 SGHRS and CDR2 YFSETQ come from the germline V gene. In DNA, the CDR3 is TGCGCCAGCAGCCCCGACAGATCCTACGAGCAGTACTTC. Translating gives CASSPDRSYEQYF.

J is TRBJ1-1 and V is TRBV28; 7 nucleotides match TRBD1. Germline V CDR1 and CDR2: MDHEN, SYDVKM. Germline trimming cut 7 bases from V and 5 bases from J; bases unmatched to any gene: 13. The CDR3 extends over 15 amino acids. CDR3 DNA sequence: TGTGCCAGCATTGGCCAGGGGGATAGAAGGACTGAAGCTTTCTTT. Residues: CASIGQGDRRTEAFF.

This clone was recorded a few times. This sequence joins TRBV2 and TRBJ1-2, with 9 bases aligning to TRBD1. This CDR3 is 13 amino acids long. Germline V gives CDR1 SNHLY, CDR2 FYNNEI. The V and J ends lost 7 bases and 8 bases, in that order; junction bases with no gene match: 8. The CDR3 here is CASTAQGARGYTF. CDR3 DNA: TGTGCCAGCACCGCACAGGGGGCGCGAGGCTACACCTTC. Variable domain in full (rest from reference TRBV2 and TRBJ1-2): EPEVTQTPSHQVTQMGQEVILRCVPISNHLYFYWYRQILGQKVEFLVSFYNNEISEKSEIFDDQFSVERPDGSNFTLKIRSTKLEDSAMYFCASTAQGARGYTFGSGTRLTVV.

This chain uses TRBV19 with TRBJ1-5, with D unclear. CDR3 length: 15 amino acids. The germline V and J ends were trimmed by 7 bases and 2 bases, with 15 bases remaining between them. CDR1 is LNHDA, CDR2 SQIVND, per germline (reference sequence). CDR3 residues: CASTFTSGGNQPQHF. CDR3 DNA: TGTGCCAGTACCTTTACTAGCGGGGGCAATCAGCCCCAGCATTTT.

The CDR3 DNA reads TGTGCCTGGACCGTGTCCAATGAGCAGTTCTTC. This translates into CAWTVSNEQFF. This rearrangement joins TRBV30 to TRBJ2-1; no clear D. The V end lost 4 bases, the J end lost 6 bases, and 7 bases lay between the germline ends. The CDR3 is made up of 11 amino acids. Per germline, CDR1 GTSNPN and CDR2 SVGIG (reference sequence).

The chain has TRBV25-1 and TRBJ1-1; TRBD1 matches at 8 bases. The CDR3 sequence is 15 residues long. V shed 1 base and J 6 bases; nucleotides not matched to a gene: 7. Germline V gene sequence: CDR1 MGHDK, CDR2 SYGVNS. The DNA of the CDR3 is TGTGCCAGCAGTGAATGGGCAGGGGGCGAGCCTGAAGCTTTCTTT. Its protein is CASSEWAGGEPEAFF.

This clone was observed a single time. The chain combines TRBV29-1 with TRBJ1-2; 7 positions agree with TRBD1. Germline CDR1 and CDR2: SQVTM and ANQGSEA. Germline trimming cut 7 bases from V and 8 bases from J; bases unmatched to any gene: 7. The length of the CDR3 is 11 residues. The CDR3 sequence is CSGYRGEGYTF. Here the CDR3 DNA reads TGCAGCGGTTACAGGGGAGAGGGCTACACCTTC.

The chain couples TRBV5-1 to TRBJ2-5; TRBD2 agrees at 11 bases. V lost 0 bases and J lost 3; bases outside the gene matches: 1. CDR1 is SGHRS and CDR2 is YFSETQ in the germline V gene. This CDR3 region has 15 residues. This CDR3 reads CASSLVGLAEETQYF. The CDR3 region has the DNA TGCGCCAGCAGCTTGGTGGGACTAGCGGAAGAGACCCAGTACTTC.

This clone was detected many times. CDR3 protein: CASSTLGAGYGYTF. The DNA for the CDR3 is TGTGCCAGCAGCACGCTGGGGGCCGGCTATGGCTACACCTTC. The chain has TRBV11-1 and TRBJ1-2; a possible D gene is TRBD1 (6 bases). From germline, CDR1 is SGHAT and CDR2 FQDESV (reference sequence). Deletions cut 5 bases from V and 4 bases from J, with 14 bases between. CDR3 size: 14 residues.

This clone showed up just once. V is TRBV5-1 and J is TRBJ2-1; TRBD1 matches 7 bases. Germline CDR1 and CDR2: SGHRS and YFSETQ. V lost 6 bases and J lost 2; bases outside the gene matches: 8. CDR3 length equals 15 residues. The DNA for the CDR3 is TGCGCCAGCACGCTGACAGGGTGGACCTACAATGAGCAGTTCTTC. It translates to CASTLTGWTYNEQFF.

The gene calls are TRBV21-1 and TRBJ2-7; the table's D call, TRBD1, was not checked against the DNA. TRBV21-1 is described as a pseudogene. The CDR3 extends over 15 amino acids. The CDR3: CASSKSPDSSYEQYF. The CDR3 DNA reads as TGTGCCAGCAGCAAATCTCCCGACAGCTCCTACGAGCAGTACTTC.

This clone was seen once. The rearrangement joins TRBV29-1 to TRBJ2-3; D gene uncertain. V was clipped by 4 bases and J by 3 bases, with 5 bases between them. The CDR3 is 11 residues long. The V gene's germline CDR1 is SQVTM and CDR2 ANQGSEA. The CDR3: CSVGHTDTQYF. The CDR3 coding sequence is TGCAGCGTTGGACATACAGATACGCAGTATTTT.

The chain links TRBV2 to TRBJ2-3; TRBD1 aligns across 10 bases. Germline V gene lookup returns CDR1 SNHLY and CDR2 FYNNEI. The CDR3 covers 15 residues. V trimming: 8 bases; J trimming: 3 bases; junction bases outside the gene matches: 8. Here the CDR3 reads CASRPGQGRTDTQYF. The CDR3 DNA reads as TGTGCCAGCCGACCGGGACAGGGGAGGACAGATACGCAGTATTTT.

The V and J genes are TRBV4-2 and TRBJ2-5, with D possibly matching TRBD1 (5 bases). V lost 1 base and J 5 bases, leaving 17 bases between the germline ends. CDR3 length equals 16 residues. CDR1 and CDR2 from the germline V gene are LGHNA and YNFKEQ. DNA of the CDR3: TGTGCCAGCAGCCAAGGGGAAGGGGCCACGGCGGAGACCCAGTACTTC. It specifies CASSQGEGATAETQYF.

The genes are TRBV10-2 and TRBJ2-2; 8 bases align to TRBD2. CDR1 is WSHSY, CDR2 SAAADI, per germline. The J segment lost 1 base and the V segment lost 5 bases, leaving 3 bases of the junction unmatched. This CDR3 is built from 15 residues. CDR3: CASSIAGLNTGELFF. Here the CDR3 DNA reads TGCGCCAGCAGTATAGCGGGGCTGAACACCGGGGAGCTGTTTTTT.

J is TRBJ1-2 and V is TRBV7-2; the D is unclear. V lost 4 bases and J 3 bases, leaving 15 bases between the germline ends. Germline V CDR1 and CDR2: SGHTA, FQGNSA. The CDR3 contains 15 residues. CDR3 coding DNA: TGTGCCAGCAGCTCTGGATGGCGGTACCACTATGGCTACACCTTC. Protein: CASSSGWRYHYGYTF.

This chain joins TRBV5-8 and TRBJ1-3; 7 bases are shared with TRBD1. CDR3 size: 15 residues. V gave up 1 base and J gave up 4 bases; unmatched junction bases: 5. CDR1 is SGHTS and CDR2 is YDEGEE in the germline V gene. CDR3 DNA: TGTGCCAGCAGCTTGCAAACAGGGGTCGGAAACACCATATATTTT. This encodes CASSLQTGVGNTIYF.

The V call is TRBV12-5, the J call TRBJ1-5, with TRBD1 as a possible D gene (6 bases). V shed 7 bases and J shed 2 bases, with 12 bases lying between them. The CDR3 runs to 14 residues. Germline V lookup: CDR1 LGHNT, CDR2 FRNRAP. CDR3 loop: CASAPSGGNQPQHF. CDR3 DNA: TGTGCTAGTGCCCCATCAGGGGGCAATCAGCCCCAGCATTTT.

Details on this clone: Within the sample, other DNA sequences also encode this same CDR3. The chain carries TRBV7-9 and TRBJ1-4; no reliable D call. Trimming pared 3 bases from V and 0 bases from J, leaving 5 bases between. The germline V gene has CDR1 SEHNR and CDR2 FQNEAQ (reference sequence). The CDR3 totals 14 residues. CDR3 DNA sequence: TGTGCCAGCAGCTTGAGTGCAACTAATGAAAAACTGTTTTTT. This translates into CASSLSATNEKLFF.

This clone was observed a handful of times. This chain connects TRBV6-5 to TRBJ1-2, with 7 bases aligning to TRBD1. Germline CDR1 MNHEY, CDR2 SVGAGI. V was clipped by 5 bases and J by 3 bases; unmatched bases: 0. CDR3 length: 12 residues. The CDR3 protein is CASSGTDYGYTF. DNA for the CDR3: TGTGCCAGCAGTGGGACAGACTATGGCTACACCTTC.

The V gene is TRBV29-1, the J gene TRBJ1-1; weak D call: TRBD1 (5 bases). This CDR3 is built from 20 residues. The germline CDR1 and CDR2 sequences are SQVTM and ANQGSEA. With 5 bases removed from V and 0 bases from J, the gap between germline ends came to 31 bases. The CDR3 here is CSVRRRGSKGSWGMNTEAFF. DNA for the CDR3: TGCAGCGTTAGAAGACGCGGTTCTAAGGGCAGCTGGGGCATGAACACTGAAGCTTTCTTT.

The CDR3 loop is CASSDRDTGELFF. CDR3 bases: TGTGCCAGCAGTGACAGGGACACCGGGGAGCTGTTTTTT. The chain combines TRBV6-5 with TRBJ2-2; 7 bases fit TRBD1. The CDR3 loop spans 13 amino acids. After removal of 5 bases from V and 3 bases from J, the junction contained 0 bases not matched to a gene. Germline V gives CDR1 MNHEY, CDR2 SVGAGI.

This chain uses TRBV18 with TRBJ1-1; D remains ambiguous. This CDR3 region has 15 residues. CDR1 is KGHSH and CDR2 is LQKENI in the germline V gene. The ends were cut back, 3 bases at V and 1 base at J, with 12 bases in the middle. CDR3 sequence: CASSPTGVGNTEAFF. The CDR3 DNA reads as TGTGCCAGCTCACCGACGGGAGTTGGGAACACTGAAGCTTTCTTT.

J is TRBJ2-5 and V is TRBV27, with 9 bases matching TRBD2. With 5 bases clipped from V and 5 bases from J, the junction kept 12 bases outside the gene matches. The germline CDR1 and CDR2 sequences are MNHEY and SMNVEV (reference sequence). The CDR3 length is 16 residues. The CDR3 loop is CASSPLMRGGRETQYF. CDR3 DNA sequence: TGTGCCAGCAGTCCCCTAATGCGGGGGGGCCGTGAGACCCAGTACTTC.

The chain is built from TRBV19 and TRBJ2-3; 8 bases fit TRBD2. The CDR3 length is 15 residues. Germline V gene sequence: CDR1 LNHDA, CDR2 SQIVND (reference sequence). V gave up 3 bases and J gave up 3 bases; unmatched junction bases: 5. The CDR3: CASSILAGRTDTQYF. CDR3 nucleotides: TGTGCCAGTAGTATTTTAGCGGGGAGGACAGATACGCAGTATTTT.

This clone was picked up one time. This chain links TRBV5-1 with TRBJ2-1; 7 bases fit TRBD2. V lost 4 bases to trimming and J lost 8 bases; unmatched junction nucleotides: 6. The CDR3 is 13 amino acids. CDR1 and CDR2 (germline): SGHRS, YFSETQ. The DNA of the CDR3 is TGCGCCAGCAGCGCGACTAGCTTGGATGAGCAGTTCTTC. Its protein product is CASSATSLDEQFF.

There are a few counts of this clone. CDR3 sequence: CASRRSPGGNYGYTF. The CDR3 nucleotides read TGTGCCAGCAGGCGCTCCCCGGGAGGAAACTATGGCTACACCTTC. The chain recombines TRBV28 with TRBJ1-2; D remains ambiguous. Trimming removed 6 bases from V and 2 bases from J, with 16 bases in between. The CDR3 is 15 residues long. Germline loops: CDR1 MDHEN, CDR2 SYDVKM.

This clone was seen a single time. The chain is built from TRBV30 and TRBJ2-7, with a possible D match to TRBD1 (6 bases). The ends were cut back, 5 bases at V and 4 bases at J, with 12 bases in the middle. Looked up from germline, CDR1 is GTSNPN and CDR2 is SVGIG (reference sequence). This CDR3 comprises 12 residues. CDR3 sequence (DNA): TGTGCCTGGGGGGGACAAGGGTACGAGCAGTACTTC. This translates into CAWGGQGYEQYF. Full variable domain (missing parts from reference TRBV30 and TRBJ2-7): SQTIHQWPATLVQPVGSPLSLECTVEGTSNPNLYWYRQAAGRGLQLLFYSVGIGQISSEVPQNLSASRPQDRQFILSSKKLLLSDSGFYLCAWGGQGYEQYFGPGTRLTVT.

This sequence joins TRBV18 and TRBJ1-1; D unclear. Trimming took off 4 bases at V and 1 base at J, with 7 bases between the two ends. In germline, CDR1 is KGHSH, CDR2 LQKENI. The length of the CDR3 is 13 residues. CDR3 protein: CASSQTENTEAFF. The CDR3 DNA reads as TGTGCCAGCTCACAAACAGAGAACACTGAAGCTTTCTTT. Drawing the rest from reference TRBV18 and TRBJ1-1, the complete variable domain is NAGVMQNPRHLVRRRGQEARLRCSPMKGHSHVYWYRQLPEEGLKFMVYLQKENIIDESGMPKERFSAEFPKEGPSILRIQQVVRGDSAAYFCASSQTENTEAFFGQGTRLTVV.

The V gene is TRBV27, the J gene TRBJ1-5; D not resolved. The length of the CDR3 is 14 residues. The germline CDR1 and CDR2 sequences are MNHEY and SMNVEV (reference sequence). V was trimmed by 0 bases and J by 8 bases, leaving 11 bases between them. The CDR3 DNA follows: TGTGCCAGCAGTTTATCCAGGTACGGGGAGCCCCAGCATTTT. Protein product: CASSLSRYGEPQHF.